This is a list of T cell receptor beta chains from one sample in a study of neoadjuvant nivolumab and ipilimumab in lung cancer. Assay: immunoSEQ multiplex PCR; the TCRdb copy retains only in-frame clones and omits some. This table has 30,000 to 35,000 clones, approximately 90% appearing once. Source: peripheral blood, taken after neoadjuvant nivolumab, alone or with ipilimumab, at or shortly before surgery. These receptors originate from an adult with non-small cell lung cancer. CDR3s include the opening cysteine and the closing phenylalanine or tryptophan. The D gene is left open where the match is weak. The size field is filled for only some rows; it gives once, few, many or a size class.

clone_size: .; j_call: TRBJ1-6; v_call: TRBV2; d_call: .; cdr3_aa: CASRNREGSYNSPLHF; cdr3_nt: TGTGCCAGCAGAAACAGGGAGGGCTCCTATAATTCACCCCTCCACTTT
clone_size: .; j_call: TRBJ1-1; v_call: TRBV14; d_call: .; cdr3_aa: CASSQEMGLVNTEAFF; cdr3_nt: TGTGCCAGCAGCCAAGAAATGGGACTCGTGAACACTGAAGCTTTCTTT
clone_size: .; j_call: TRBJ1-6; v_call: TRBV6-5; d_call: TRBD1; cdr3_aa: CASSYGQGRSPLHF; cdr3_nt: TGTGCCAGCAGTTACGGACAGGGGCGTTCACCCCTCCACTTT
clone_size: .; j_call: TRBJ2-6; v_call: TRBV19; d_call: .; cdr3_aa: CASSPQGRANVLTF; cdr3_nt: TGTGCCAGTAGCCCACAGGGTAGGGCCAACGTCCTGACTTTC
clone_size: .; j_call: TRBJ1-5; v_call: TRBV6-1; d_call: TRBD1; cdr3_aa: CASSEQGGNQPQHF; cdr3_nt: TGTGCCAGCAGTGAACAGGGGGGCAATCAGCCCCAGCATTTT
clone_size: .; j_call: TRBJ2-1; v_call: TRBV4-2; d_call: TRBD1; cdr3_aa: CASSQDRDSRYNEQFF; cdr3_nt: TGTGCCAGCAGCCAAGACCGGGACAGCCGCTACAATGAGCAGTTCTTC
clone_size: once; j_call: TRBJ1-5; v_call: TRBV18; d_call: .; cdr3_aa: CASSPSGDNQPQHF; cdr3_nt: TGTGCCAGCTCACCATCCGGAGACAATCAGCCCCAGCATTTT
clone_size: .; j_call: TRBJ1-5; v_call: TRBV11-2; d_call: .; cdr3_aa: CASSPDSNQPQHF; cdr3_nt: TGTGCCAGCAGCCCGGACAGTAATCAGCCCCAGCATTTT
clone_size: .; j_call: TRBJ2-3; v_call: TRBV7-9; d_call: TRBD2; cdr3_aa: CASSLEGSSGVTQYF; cdr3_nt: TGTGCCAGCAGCTTAGAGGGAAGTAGCGGGGTAACGCAGTATTTT
clone_size: .; j_call: TRBJ1-4; v_call: TRBV15; d_call: TRBD1; cdr3_aa: CATSREGQGGEKLFF; cdr3_nt: TGTGCCACCAGCAGAGAGGGACAGGGCGGGGAAAAACTGTTTTTT
clone_size: .; j_call: TRBJ1-5; v_call: TRBV6-1; d_call: TRBD1; cdr3_aa: CASRWTGNNQPQHF; cdr3_nt: TGTGCCAGCAGGTGGACAGGGAACAATCAGCCCCAGCATTTT
clone_size: .; j_call: TRBJ2-4; v_call: TRBV2; d_call: .; cdr3_aa: CASSEVAGESRNIQYF; cdr3_nt: TGTGCCAGCAGTGAAGTGGCAGGGGAATCGAGAAACATTCAGTACTTC
clone_size: .; j_call: TRBJ2-3; v_call: TRBV5-6; d_call: TRBD1; cdr3_aa: CASTTLVRTGTDTQYF; cdr3_nt: TGTGCCAGCACCACCCTAGTAAGGACAGGTACAGATACGCAGTATTTT
clone_size: .; j_call: TRBJ2-2; v_call: TRBV7-9; d_call: .; cdr3_aa: CASSSGEAGELFF; cdr3_nt: TGTGCCAGCAGCTCGGGGGAAGCTGGGGAGCTGTTTTTT
clone_size: .; j_call: TRBJ1-3; v_call: TRBV11-3; d_call: .; cdr3_aa: CASSDRSSGNTIYF; cdr3_nt: TGTGCCAGCAGCGACAGGAGCTCTGGAAACACCATATATTTT
clone_size: .; j_call: TRBJ2-1; v_call: TRBV7-2; d_call: .; cdr3_aa: CASSRNYNEQFF; cdr3_nt: TGTGCCAGCAGCCGAAACTACAATGAGCAGTTCTTC
clone_size: .; j_call: TRBJ2-3; v_call: TRBV25-1; d_call: .; cdr3_aa: CASSESGTDTQYF; cdr3_nt: TGTGCCAGCAGTGAATCCGGCACAGATACGCAGTATTTT
clone_size: few; j_call: TRBJ1-2; v_call: TRBV2; d_call: TRBD1; cdr3_aa: CASSPRDRAVYGYTF; cdr3_nt: TGTGCCAGCAGCCCAAGGGACAGGGCAGTATATGGCTACACCTTC
clone_size: .; j_call: TRBJ1-1; v_call: TRBV5-4; d_call: .; cdr3_aa: CASSPGGAPNTEAFF; cdr3_nt: TGTGCCAGCAGCCCCGGGGGGGCTCCGAACACTGAAGCTTTCTTT
clone_size: .; j_call: TRBJ2-7; v_call: TRBV10-3; d_call: TRBD1; cdr3_aa: CAISESETGRNEQYF; cdr3_nt: TGTGCCATCAGTGAGTCTGAGACAGGGCGAAACGAGCAGTACTTC
clone_size: .; j_call: TRBJ1-1; v_call: TRBV7-9; d_call: .; cdr3_aa: CASSSQRTLTEAFF; cdr3_nt: TGTGCCAGCAGCTCCCAACGAACTCTCACTGAAGCTTTCTTT
clone_size: .; j_call: TRBJ1-6; v_call: TRBV7-9; d_call: TRBD1; cdr3_aa: CASSLAQGAHSPLHF; cdr3_nt: TGTGCCAGCAGCTTAGCTCAGGGGGCACATTCACCCCTCCACTTT
clone_size: .; j_call: TRBJ2-3; v_call: TRBV9; d_call: .; cdr3_aa: CASSPRGGTSTDTQYF; cdr3_nt: TGTGCCAGCAGCCCCCGAGGGGGGACTAGCACAGATACGCAGTATTTT
clone_size: .; j_call: TRBJ1-2; v_call: TRBV5-1; d_call: .; cdr3_aa: CASSPVTLDGYTF; cdr3_nt: TGCGCCAGCAGCCCCGTGACTCTGGATGGCTACACCTTC
clone_size: .; j_call: TRBJ2-1; v_call: TRBV7-3; d_call: .; cdr3_aa: CASSFAGTPEQFF; cdr3_nt: TGTGCCAGCAGCTTTGCCGGGACTCCCGAGCAGTTCTTC
clone_size: .; j_call: TRBJ1-2; v_call: TRBV27; d_call: .; cdr3_aa: CASSLSERSYGYTF; cdr3_nt: TGTGCCAGCAGTTTATCGGAGAGATCCTATGGCTACACCTTC
clone_size: .; j_call: TRBJ2-2; v_call: TRBV7-5; d_call: .; cdr3_aa: CVRSLSTCPGELFF; cdr3_nt: TGTGTCAGAAGCTTATCGACATGTCCCGGGGAGCTGTTTTTT
clone_size: .; j_call: TRBJ1-5; v_call: TRBV5-1; d_call: .; cdr3_aa: CASSLGDNQPQHF; cdr3_nt: TGCGCCAGCAGCTTGGGTGACAATCAGCCCCAGCATTTT
clone_size: .; j_call: TRBJ2-1; v_call: TRBV14; d_call: .; cdr3_aa: CASNRNKNEQFF; cdr3_nt: TGTGCCAGCAACCGTAATAAAAATGAGCAGTTCTTC
clone_size: .; j_call: TRBJ1-1; v_call: TRBV4-1; d_call: TRBD1; cdr3_aa: CASSQDGGTGNTEAFF; cdr3_nt: TGCGCCAGCAGCCAAGATGGGGGGACAGGGAACACTGAAGCTTTCTTT
clone_size: .; j_call: TRBJ1-1; v_call: TRBV11-2; d_call: .; cdr3_aa: CASSPGNTEAFF; cdr3_nt: TGTGCCAGCAGCCCAGGGAACACTGAAGCTTTCTTT
clone_size: .; j_call: TRBJ1-1; v_call: TRBV5-1; d_call: .; cdr3_aa: CASSLGAGGYEAFF; cdr3_nt: TGCGCCAGCAGCTTGGGAGCTGGCGGTTATGAAGCTTTCTTT
clone_size: .; j_call: TRBJ2-7; v_call: TRBV7-6; d_call: .; cdr3_aa: CASSPGWVSKIREQYF; cdr3_nt: TGTGCCAGCAGCCCAGGGTGGGTCAGTAAAATTCGCGAGCAGTACTTC
clone_size: .; j_call: TRBJ2-1; v_call: TRBV5-4; d_call: TRBD2; cdr3_aa: CASSARSGGYNEQFF; cdr3_nt: TGTGCCAGCAGCGCCAGATCCGGGGGGTACAATGAGCAGTTCTTC
clone_size: .; j_call: TRBJ1-3; v_call: TRBV2; d_call: .; cdr3_aa: CASRATTGRGNTIYF; cdr3_nt: TGTGCCAGCAGAGCTACCACAGGGAGGGGAAACACCATATATTTT
clone_size: .; j_call: TRBJ2-1; v_call: TRBV12-5; d_call: .; cdr3_aa: CASGLAGASEQFF; cdr3_nt: TGTGCTAGTGGTTTGGCGGGGGCTAGTGAGCAGTTCTTC
clone_size: .; j_call: TRBJ2-5; v_call: TRBV11-2; d_call: .; cdr3_aa: CASSFRGRETQYF; cdr3_nt: TGTGCCAGCAGCTTCAGGGGTAGAGAGACCCAGTACTTC
clone_size: .; j_call: TRBJ2-3; v_call: TRBV9; d_call: .; cdr3_aa: CASSVGVITDTQYF; cdr3_nt: TGTGCCAGCAGCGTAGGGGTCATTACAGATACGCAGTATTTT
clone_size: .; j_call: TRBJ2-7; v_call: TRBV6-6; d_call: .; cdr3_aa: CASSYLQGYEQYF; cdr3_nt: TGTGCCAGCAGTTACTTACAGGGTTACGAGCAGTACTTC
clone_size: once; j_call: TRBJ2-2; v_call: TRBV29-1; d_call: .; cdr3_aa: CSVADSMNTGELFF; cdr3_nt: TGCAGCGTTGCGGACAGTATGAACACCGGGGAGCTGTTTTTT
clone_size: .; j_call: TRBJ2-1; v_call: TRBV5-1; d_call: TRBD1; cdr3_aa: CASSLDPGGQGYNEQFF; cdr3_nt: TGCGCCAGCAGCTTGGATCCGGGGGGACAGGGGTACAATGAGCAGTTCTTC
clone_size: .; j_call: TRBJ1-2; v_call: TRBV29-1; d_call: .; cdr3_aa: CSVERGRDSDGYTF; cdr3_nt: TGCAGCGTTGAAAGGGGCCGGGATTCGGATGGCTACACCTTC
clone_size: .; j_call: TRBJ2-6; v_call: TRBV6-5; d_call: .; cdr3_aa: CASSSAGRGANVLTF; cdr3_nt: TGTGCCAGCAGTTCCGCAGGGCGGGGGGCCAACGTCCTGACTTTC
clone_size: .; j_call: TRBJ1-2; v_call: TRBV25-1; d_call: .; cdr3_aa: CASREGGDYGYTF; cdr3_nt: TGTGCCAGCAGGGAGGGGGGAGACTATGGCTACACCTTC
clone_size: .; j_call: TRBJ1-2; v_call: TRBV10-3; d_call: .; cdr3_aa: CAMQGLSGGYTF; cdr3_nt: TGTGCCATGCAGGGGCTTTCGGGCGGCTACACCTTC
clone_size: .; j_call: TRBJ2-2; v_call: TRBV6-1; d_call: .; cdr3_aa: CAIRRGETTGELFF; cdr3_nt: TGTGCGATTAGGAGGGGGGAGACGACCGGGGAGCTGTTTTTT
clone_size: few; j_call: TRBJ2-4; v_call: TRBV5-6; d_call: .; cdr3_aa: CASSFTGDHIQYF; cdr3_nt: TGTGCCAGCAGCTTTACTGGGGACCACATTCAGTACTTC
clone_size: once; j_call: TRBJ2-1; v_call: TRBV5-1; d_call: TRBD1; cdr3_aa: CASSLRDRGPRSYNEQFF; cdr3_nt: TGCGCCAGCAGCTTGAGGGACAGGGGGCCCCGCTCCTACAATGAGCAGTTCTTC
clone_size: .; j_call: TRBJ2-7; v_call: TRBV5-1; d_call: .; cdr3_aa: CASSLGVGEAYEQYF; cdr3_nt: TGCGCCAGCAGCTTGGGTGTCGGGGAGGCTTACGAGCAGTACTTC
clone_size: .; j_call: TRBJ1-1; v_call: TRBV2; d_call: .; cdr3_aa: CASRGSGENTEAFF; cdr3_nt: TGTGCCAGCAGAGGGTCAGGGGAGAACACTGAAGCTTTCTTT
clone_size: .; j_call: TRBJ2-3; v_call: TRBV5-1; d_call: .; cdr3_aa: CASSLVGGAETSTDTQYF; cdr3_nt: TGCGCCAGCAGCTTGGTAGGAGGGGCAGAGACTAGCACAGATACGCAGTATTTT
clone_size: .; j_call: TRBJ1-2; v_call: TRBV7-6; d_call: .; cdr3_aa: CASSLDRNGYTF; cdr3_nt: TGTGCCAGCAGCCTAGACAGGAATGGCTACACCTTC
clone_size: .; j_call: TRBJ1-5; v_call: TRBV2; d_call: .; cdr3_aa: CASSDGLNQPQHF; cdr3_nt: TGTGCCAGCAGTGACGGGCTCAATCAGCCCCAGCATTTT